This T cell receptor beta chain is from a study of blood T cell repertoires in COVID-19. About the study: The United States, Italy and Spain were the sources of the acute and convalescent COVID-19 samples.

In the study's own analysis: It was from reference gene primer amplification that nucleated cell counts were estimated. Using immunoSEQ multiplex PCR, the repertoire was profiled, and TCRdb retains in-frame clones only, with some absent. V and J calls and clone size follow that table, whereas D and trimming were derived from the DNA. The repertoire consists of about 70,000 clones, with roughly 76% occurring once and the leading ten covering approximately 22%. Looked up from germline, CDR1 is SEHNR and CDR2 is FQNEAQ (reference sequence). This CDR3 is 18 amino acids long. V shed 2 bases, J shed 0 bases, and the junction held 9 bases outside the gene matches.

V is TRBV7-9 and J is TRBJ2-1; 8 nucleotides line up with TRBD2. The sample taken for sequencing was peripheral blood. This TCR came from a woman in her 70s with acute or convalescent COVID-19. In nucleotides, the CDR3 is TGTGCCAGCAGCTTATGGGCCACTAGCGGTAGCTCCTACAATGAGCAGTTCTTC. It encodes CASSLWATSGSSYNEQFF.